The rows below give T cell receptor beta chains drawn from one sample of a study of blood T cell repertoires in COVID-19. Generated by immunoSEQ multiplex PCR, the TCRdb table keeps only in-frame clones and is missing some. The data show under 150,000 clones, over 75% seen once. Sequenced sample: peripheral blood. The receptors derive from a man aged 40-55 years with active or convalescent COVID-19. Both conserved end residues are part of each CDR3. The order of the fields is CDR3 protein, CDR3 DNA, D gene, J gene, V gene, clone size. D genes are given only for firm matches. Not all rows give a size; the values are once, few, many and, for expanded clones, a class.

CDR3 protein: CASSQGGDRVIAGANVLTF
CDR3 DNA: TGCGCCAGCAGCCAAGGCGGAGACAGGGTCATAGCTGGGGCCAACGTCCTGACTTTC
D gene: TRBD1
J gene: TRBJ2-6
V gene: TRBV4-1
clone size: NA

CDR3 protein: CASSYREGSYNSPLHF
CDR3 DNA: TGTGCCAGCAGCTACAGGGAGGGATCCTATAATTCACCCCTCCACTTT
D gene: NA
J gene: TRBJ1-6
V gene: TRBV6-6
clone size: NA

CDR3 protein: CSTPRGGIQYF
CDR3 DNA: TGCAGTACACCAAGGGGCGGCATTCAGTACTTC
D gene: NA
J gene: TRBJ2-4
V gene: TRBV20-1
clone size: NA

CDR3 protein: CAISEPLTPNYGYTF
CDR3 DNA: TGTGCCATCAGTGAGCCCCTGACACCTAACTATGGCTACACCTTC
D gene: NA
J gene: TRBJ1-2
V gene: TRBV10-3
clone size: once

CDR3 protein: CASSFGAGTSGGETQYF
CDR3 DNA: TGCGCCAGCAGCTTTGGGGCCGGGACTAGCGGGGGAGAGACCCAGTACTTC
D gene: TRBD2
J gene: TRBJ2-5
V gene: TRBV4-1
clone size: NA

CDR3 protein: CSASLFPGQNYGYTF
CDR3 DNA: TGCAGTGCTAGTTTATTCCCGGGACAGAACTATGGCTACACCTTC
D gene: TRBD1
J gene: TRBJ1-2
V gene: TRBV20-1
clone size: NA

CDR3 protein: CASIPTGRDSNQPQHF
CDR3 DNA: TGTGCCAGTATCCCGACTGGGAGGGATAGCAATCAGCCCCAGCATTTT
D gene: NA
J gene: TRBJ1-5
V gene: TRBV19
clone size: once

CDR3 protein: CASRAVPNTEAFF
CDR3 DNA: TGTGCCAGTAGGGCCGTACCGAACACTGAAGCTTTCTTT
D gene: NA
J gene: TRBJ1-1
V gene: TRBV19
clone size: NA

CDR3 protein: CASSLLDYNSPLHF
CDR3 DNA: TGTGCCAGCAGCTTGCTAGATTATAATTCACCCCTCCACTTT
D gene: NA
J gene: TRBJ1-6
V gene: TRBV5-4
clone size: NA

CDR3 protein: CASSSRTGGSSYGYTF
CDR3 DNA: TGTGCCAGCAGCTCCCGGACAGGGGGATCGAGCTATGGCTACACCTTC
D gene: TRBD1
J gene: TRBJ1-2
V gene: TRBV6-2/TRBV6-3
clone size: NA

CDR3 protein: CASSFGTAMNTEAFF
CDR3 DNA: TGTGCCAGCAGCTTCGGGACAGCTATGAACACTGAAGCTTTCTTT
D gene: TRBD1
J gene: TRBJ1-1
V gene: TRBV9
clone size: NA

CDR3 protein: CASSGTVDGYTF
CDR3 DNA: TGCGCCAGCAGCGGGACAGTTGATGGCTACACCTTC
D gene: TRBD1
J gene: TRBJ1-2
V gene: TRBV5-1
clone size: NA

CDR3 protein: CASAYPLNEKLFF
CDR3 DNA: TGTGCTAGTGCCTACCCCCTAAATGAAAAACTGTTTTTT
D gene: NA
J gene: TRBJ1-4
V gene: TRBV12-5
clone size: once

CDR3 protein: CASSVRGTNEKLFF
CDR3 DNA: TGTGCCAGCTCAGTTAGAGGAACTAATGAAAAACTGTTTTTT
D gene: NA
J gene: TRBJ1-4
V gene: TRBV18
clone size: NA

CDR3 protein: CASSVQGYNEQFF
CDR3 DNA: TGTGCCAGCAGCGTACAGGGTTACAATGAGCAGTTCTTC
D gene: NA
J gene: TRBJ2-1
V gene: TRBV5-6
clone size: few

CDR3 protein: CASSRPGPSGGASDTQYF
CDR3 DNA: TGTGCCAGCAGTCGGCCAGGACCTAGCGGGGGGGCCTCGGATACGCAGTATTTT
D gene: TRBD2
J gene: TRBJ2-3
V gene: TRBV27
clone size: NA

CDR3 protein: CASSPFLAGDTQYF
CDR3 DNA: TGTGCCAGCAGTCCATTTCTCGCGGGAGATACGCAGTATTTT
D gene: NA
J gene: TRBJ2-3
V gene: TRBV27
clone size: NA

CDR3 protein: CASSKRQAGVENSPLHF
CDR3 DNA: TGTGCCAGCAGCAAAAGGCAAGCAGGGGTCGAAAATTCACCCCTCCACTTT
D gene: NA
J gene: TRBJ1-6
V gene: TRBV21-1
clone size: once

CDR3 protein: CASRGGGNTGELFF
CDR3 DNA: TGTGCCAGCAGGGGGGGTGGAAACACCGGGGAGCTGTTTTTT
D gene: NA
J gene: TRBJ2-2
V gene: TRBV6-4
clone size: NA

CDR3 protein: CASSLGPRDHYGYTF
CDR3 DNA: TGTGCCAGCAGCTTAGGCCCCAGGGATCACTATGGCTACACCTTC
D gene: NA
J gene: TRBJ1-2
V gene: TRBV11-2
clone size: NA

CDR3 protein: CASQTSATDTQYF
CDR3 DNA: TGTGCCTCTCAGACTAGCGCCACAGATACGCAGTATTTT
D gene: TRBD2
J gene: TRBJ2-3
V gene: TRBV10-3
clone size: NA

CDR3 protein: CASSLGGISGANVLTF
CDR3 DNA: TGTGCCAGCAGCTTGGGCGGGATCTCTGGGGCCAACGTCCTGACTTTC
D gene: NA
J gene: TRBJ2-6
V gene: TRBV5-4
clone size: NA

CDR3 protein: CSASFRGLKKETQYF
CDR3 DNA: TGCAGTGCTAGTTTCCGGGGACTAAAAAAAGAGACCCAGTACTTC
D gene: TRBD2
J gene: TRBJ2-5
V gene: TRBV20-1
clone size: NA

CDR3 protein: CASTAANSRNEQFF
CDR3 DNA: TGTGCCAGCACTGCGGCCAACTCCCGGAATGAGCAGTTCTTC
D gene: NA
J gene: TRBJ2-1
V gene: TRBV27
clone size: NA

CDR3 protein: CSVEDVQGSSYNEQFF
CDR3 DNA: TGCAGCGTTGAAGACGTACAGGGTAGCTCCTACAATGAGCAGTTCTTC
D gene: NA
J gene: TRBJ2-1
V gene: TRBV29-1
clone size: few

CDR3 protein: CASSQDVTVSNQPQHF
CDR3 DNA: TGTGCCAGCAGCCAAGATGTAACAGTTAGCAATCAGCCCCAGCATTTT
D gene: NA
J gene: TRBJ1-5
V gene: TRBV4-2
clone size: NA

CDR3 protein: CASSTRDRGADTQYF
CDR3 DNA: TGTGCCAGCAGTACCCGGGACAGGGGCGCAGATACGCAGTATTTT
D gene: TRBD1
J gene: TRBJ2-3
V gene: TRBV6-5
clone size: NA

CDR3 protein: CASGEQGGNEKLFF
CDR3 DNA: TGCGCCAGCGGAGAACAGGGTGGTAATGAAAAACTGTTTTTT
D gene: NA
J gene: TRBJ1-4
V gene: TRBV5-1
clone size: NA

CDR3 protein: CATSRAGTSRGEQYF
CDR3 DNA: TGTGCCACCAGCAGGGCGGGGACTTCTAGGGGCGAGCAGTACTTC
D gene: NA
J gene: TRBJ2-7
V gene: TRBV15
clone size: NA

CDR3 protein: CASSSLSSGNTIYF
CDR3 DNA: TGTGCCAGCAGCAGCCTAAGCTCTGGAAACACCATATATTTT
D gene: NA
J gene: TRBJ1-3
V gene: TRBV9
clone size: NA

CDR3 protein: CASSEGQGTFYGYTF
CDR3 DNA: TGTGCCAGCAGCGAGGGACAGGGGACCTTCTATGGCTACACCTTC
D gene: TRBD1
J gene: TRBJ1-2
V gene: TRBV25-1
clone size: few

CDR3 protein: CATGTGDGPGDEQYF
CDR3 DNA: TGTGCCACCGGGACAGGGGACGGACCTGGGGACGAGCAGTACTTC
D gene: TRBD1
J gene: TRBJ2-7
V gene: TRBV24-1
clone size: once

CDR3 protein: CASSDGGTGNQPQHF
CDR3 DNA: TGTGCCAGCAGTGATGGTGGGACAGGCAATCAGCCCCAGCATTTT
D gene: TRBD1
J gene: TRBJ1-5
V gene: TRBV2
clone size: NA

CDR3 protein: CASSPKGLAGGQETQYF
CDR3 DNA: TGTGCCAGCTCACCAAAGGGACTAGCGGGGGGACAAGAGACCCAGTACTTC
D gene: TRBD2
J gene: TRBJ2-5
V gene: TRBV18
clone size: NA

CDR3 protein: CASLNRVNHEQYF
CDR3 DNA: TGTGCCAGCCTAAACAGGGTTAATCACGAGCAGTACTTC
D gene: NA
J gene: TRBJ2-7
V gene: TRBV11-2
clone size: NA

CDR3 protein: CASSLHLPDTQYF
CDR3 DNA: TGTGCCAGCAGTTTACACTTACCAGATACGCAGTATTTT
D gene: NA
J gene: TRBJ2-3
V gene: TRBV12-3/TRBV12-4
clone size: NA

CDR3 protein: CASSPQPGGVDEQFF
CDR3 DNA: TGTGCCAGCAGCCCCCAGCCGGGGGGGGTGGATGAGCAGTTCTTC
D gene: TRBD2
J gene: TRBJ2-1
V gene: TRBV3-1/TRBV3-2
clone size: NA

CDR3 protein: CASSRGQANTEAFF
CDR3 DNA: TGTGCCAGCAGCCGGGGACAGGCGAACACTGAAGCTTTCTTT
D gene: TRBD1
J gene: TRBJ1-1
V gene: TRBV7-2
clone size: NA

CDR3 protein: CASSDPTGSQIEKLFF
CDR3 DNA: TGTGCCAGCAGTGACCCGACAGGGAGTCAAATTGAAAAACTGTTTTTT
D gene: TRBD1
J gene: TRBJ1-4
V gene: TRBV6-1
clone size: NA

CDR3 protein: CAWSATGARYGQYF
CDR3 DNA: TGTGCCTGGAGTGCGACGGGAGCACGATACGGGCAGTACTTC
D gene: NA
J gene: TRBJ2-7
V gene: TRBV30
clone size: NA

CDR3 protein: CASSLTSYSYEQYF
CDR3 DNA: TGTGCCAGCAGCTTAACTTCTTATTCCTACGAGCAGTACTTC
D gene: NA
J gene: TRBJ2-7
V gene: TRBV7-9
clone size: NA

CDR3 protein: CASSRRHQPAGVIYGYTF
CDR3 DNA: TGTGCCAGCAGCCGTCGACACCAACCCGCGGGAGTGATCTATGGCTACACCTTC
D gene: NA
J gene: TRBJ1-2
V gene: TRBV27
clone size: once

CDR3 protein: CASTMGTGETNGYTF
CDR3 DNA: TGTGCCAGTACCATGGGGACAGGGGAAACCAATGGCTACACCTTC
D gene: TRBD1
J gene: TRBJ1-2
V gene: TRBV19
clone size: NA

CDR3 protein: CASSLLTGELFF
CDR3 DNA: TGTGCCAGCAGCTTGTTAACCGGGGAGCTGTTTTTT
D gene: NA
J gene: TRBJ2-2
V gene: TRBV7-9
clone size: NA